This T cell receptor beta chain was captured in a study of vaccination and CD4 T cells after COVID-19 (dated by TCRdb to the early 2020s). Study-level background: Convalescent patients had a positive SARS-CoV-2 result on nasal swab PCR, and of these patients, under ten had mild disease and one had severe disease. The convalescent cohort included six males and four females, with two Hispanic individuals, seven Caucasians, two Asians and one multiracial person. As controls, cultures received a CEFX viral epitope pool (the positive control), an HIV-1 Nef peptide pool (the negative control), or no peptide at all. Participants received two doses of either the Pfizer-BioNTech BNT162b2 vaccine (n=8) or the Moderna mRNA-1273 vaccine (n=2). Post-vaccine blood samples were collected a median of about 11 weeks after the second vaccine dose, ranging from about 12 to 250 days. The spike-specific CD4+ TCR repertoire was compared before and after mRNA vaccination in over 9 COVID-19 convalescent patients and a handful of infection-naive healthy vaccine recipients. Post-COVID blood samples were collected from convalescent patients a median of approximately 93 days after diagnosis, with a range of about 30 to 161 days. Culture stimuli were overlapping spike peptide pools from SARS-CoV-2 and from the common cold coronaviruses HCoV-NL63, HCoV-OC43 and HCoV-229E. The paper's findings and limits, for the study overall: Among the post-vaccine SARS-CoV-2-reactive clones in convalescent patients, a median around 90% showed up only after vaccination, which suggests vaccine-specific priming. An increase in the median number of SARS-CoV-2-reactive clonotypes from 20 to 25 after infection to a few dozen after vaccination was observed, but the change was not found to be significant. The study included relatively few convalescent patients and did not analyze early timepoints after natural infection. Nearly all vaccine-specific clones in convalescent patients (304 of 307) were mono-reactive for SARS-CoV-2 spike rather than cross-reactive with common cold coronaviruses.

What the treatment or condition label conveys for this sample: roughly 10-day PBMC culture with coronavirus spike peptide pools or control peptides (ViraFEST assay). The ViraFEST assay, used in the study, expanded antigen-specific T cells with peptide pools and then identified the expanded clonotypes through TCR sequencing. The positive SARS-CoV-2 PCR tests of the convalescent patients were dated from March to December 2020, before the Alpha, Beta and Delta variants emerged in the United States. PBMCs were cultured at fewer than 2.5 million per well in IMDM supplemented with approximately 4.7% human AB serum and 8 to 10 IU/ml IL-2, with 10 ug/ml peptide pools added. On days 3 and 7, half of the culture medium was replaced with fresh IL-2-containing medium. After 10 days of culture, CD4+ T cells were isolated by negative selection using the EasySep CD4+ T cell isolation kit. Ficoll-Paque Plus gradient centrifugation was used to isolate PBMCs from whole blood, and the isolated PBMCs were then either used fresh or cryopreserved at -140C. In general, triplicate wells were set up for every culture condition.

On this clonotype itself: Its antigen has not been determined. No qualities accompany the bases; no much larger clone lies one base away.

V sheds 6 bases and J sheds 4 bases, leaving 10 bases between their ends. The germline V gene encodes CDR1 LNHDA and CDR2 SQIVND (reference sequence). The CDR3 spans 13 residues, from the cysteine through the phenylalanine. Only the CDR3 region is kept as DNA, spanning 39 bases read in frame from base 1. Library construction relied on PCR. At the Johns Hopkins FTIC core, DNA from the cultured CD4+ T cells underwent TCR sequencing with the Oncomine TCR Beta short-read assay. The QIAamp micro DNA kit was used to extract genomic DNA from the cultured CD4+ T cells. Oncomine TCR Beta libraries from cultured CD4+ T cells were pooled with unique dual indexes and sequenced on an Illumina iSeq 100. Concerning the study's data processing: Non-productive sequences were removed, and CDR3s that did not start with C, did not end with F or W, or were shorter than 7 amino acids were discarded. Antigen-specific clonotypes were identified using the MANAFEST web application through comparison of peptide-stimulated wells with reference and other culture wells. For a clone to be called positive, the clone needed an FDR below 0.05, an odds ratio above 5, and a productive frequency above 0.1% in at least two of three replicate wells. Cross-reactive clonotypes were defined as significantly expanded in both SARS-CoV-2 spike wells and at least one common cold coronavirus spike condition. Similarity between CDR3 sequences was evaluated in R version 3.6.1 using Levenshtein distances (stringdist) and unrooted phylogenetic trees (ape). TCRdb trimmed the raw reads at Q25, called clones with MiXCR and kept productive beta chains. Records with the same CDR3 protein are collapsed into one entry carrying the most frequent genes and DNA. Here the V and J calls rest on TCRdb's processing, not on the authors' analysis. Recorded for this sample are more than 20,000 distinct CDR3 sequences; 66% of them occurred a single time. The top ten clonotypes cover around 3.8% of the sample.

The sequence came from a human donor who had recovered from COVID-19. The chain links TRBV19 with TRBJ1-3, and perhaps TRBD1 as D gene, on 6 matching bases. Sequenced input: CD4+ T cells from blood, cultured in vitro. The CDR3 has the sequence CASRGTPGNTIYF. The bases are TGTGCCAGTAGAGGGACACCCGGAAACACCATATATTTT.